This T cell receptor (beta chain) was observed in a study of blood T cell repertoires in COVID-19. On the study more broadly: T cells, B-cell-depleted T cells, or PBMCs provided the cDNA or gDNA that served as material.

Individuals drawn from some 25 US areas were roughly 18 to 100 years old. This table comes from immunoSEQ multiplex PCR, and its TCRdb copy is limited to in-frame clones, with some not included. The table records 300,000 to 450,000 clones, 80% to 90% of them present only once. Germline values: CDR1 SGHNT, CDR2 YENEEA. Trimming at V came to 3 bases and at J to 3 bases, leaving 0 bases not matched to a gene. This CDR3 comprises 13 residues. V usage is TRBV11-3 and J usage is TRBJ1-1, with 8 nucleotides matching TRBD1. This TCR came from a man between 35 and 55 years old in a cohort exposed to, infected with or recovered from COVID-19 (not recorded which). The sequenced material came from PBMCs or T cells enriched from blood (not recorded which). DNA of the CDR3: TGTGCCAGCAGCTTGACAGGGGACACTGAAGCTTTCTTT. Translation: CASSLTGDTEAFF.